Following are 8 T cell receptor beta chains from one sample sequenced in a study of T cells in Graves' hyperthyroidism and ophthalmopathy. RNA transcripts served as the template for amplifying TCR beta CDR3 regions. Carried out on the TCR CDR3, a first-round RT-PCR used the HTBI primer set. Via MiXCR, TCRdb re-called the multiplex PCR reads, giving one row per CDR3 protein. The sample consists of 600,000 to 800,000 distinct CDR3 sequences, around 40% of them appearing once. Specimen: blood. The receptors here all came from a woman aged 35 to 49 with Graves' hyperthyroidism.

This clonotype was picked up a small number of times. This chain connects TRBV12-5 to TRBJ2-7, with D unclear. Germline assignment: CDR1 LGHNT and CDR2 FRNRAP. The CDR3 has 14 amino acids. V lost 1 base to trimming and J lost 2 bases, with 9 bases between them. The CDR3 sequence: CASGLGTNPYEQYF. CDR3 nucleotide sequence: TGTGCTAGTGGTTTGGGAACAAATCCCTACGAGCAGTACTTC.

This CDR3 reads CASSYGLGRNTEAFF. The CDR3 DNA is TGTGCCAGCAGTTACGGTCTGGGAAGGAACACTGAAGCTTTCTTT. This chain links TRBV6-1 with TRBJ1-1; D is undetermined. CDR3 length: 15 residues. CDR1 is MNHNS, CDR2 SASEGT, per germline. With 5 bases removed from V and 1 base from J, the gap between germline ends came to 14 bases.

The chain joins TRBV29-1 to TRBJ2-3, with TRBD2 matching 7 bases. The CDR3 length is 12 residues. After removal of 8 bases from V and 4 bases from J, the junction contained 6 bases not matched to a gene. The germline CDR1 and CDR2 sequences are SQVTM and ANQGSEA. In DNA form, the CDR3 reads TGCAGCTGGGGAGGGGCTGCAGATACGCAGTATTTT. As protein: CSWGGAADTQYF.

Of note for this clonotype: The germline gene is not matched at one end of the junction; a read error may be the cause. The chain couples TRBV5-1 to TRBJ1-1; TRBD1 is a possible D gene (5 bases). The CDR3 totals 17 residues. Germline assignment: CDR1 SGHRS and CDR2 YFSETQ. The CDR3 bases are TGCGCCGGCAGCTGGACACCTTCTCAGTACATGGACACTGAAGCTTTCTTT. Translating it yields CAGSWTPSQYMDTEAFF.

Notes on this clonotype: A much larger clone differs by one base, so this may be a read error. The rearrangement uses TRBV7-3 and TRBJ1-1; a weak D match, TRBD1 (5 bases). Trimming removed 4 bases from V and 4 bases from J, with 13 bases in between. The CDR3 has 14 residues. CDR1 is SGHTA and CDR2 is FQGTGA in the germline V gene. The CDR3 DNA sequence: TGTGCCAGCAGCTCGGGGGTATATAGCACTGAAGCTTTCTTT. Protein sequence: CASSSGVYSTEAFF.

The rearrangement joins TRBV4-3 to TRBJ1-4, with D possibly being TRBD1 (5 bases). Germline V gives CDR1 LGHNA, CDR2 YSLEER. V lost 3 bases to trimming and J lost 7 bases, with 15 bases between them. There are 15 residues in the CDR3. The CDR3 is CASSHDPGVGEKLFF. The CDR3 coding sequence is TGCGCCAGCAGCCACGATCCGGGGGTGGGTGAAAAACTGTTTTTT.

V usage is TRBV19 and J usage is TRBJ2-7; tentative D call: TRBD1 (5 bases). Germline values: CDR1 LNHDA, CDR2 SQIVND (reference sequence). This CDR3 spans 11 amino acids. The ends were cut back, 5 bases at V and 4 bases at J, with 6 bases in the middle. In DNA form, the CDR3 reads TGTGCCAGTAGTCACAGGTACGAGCAGTACTTC. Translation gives CASSHRYEQYF.

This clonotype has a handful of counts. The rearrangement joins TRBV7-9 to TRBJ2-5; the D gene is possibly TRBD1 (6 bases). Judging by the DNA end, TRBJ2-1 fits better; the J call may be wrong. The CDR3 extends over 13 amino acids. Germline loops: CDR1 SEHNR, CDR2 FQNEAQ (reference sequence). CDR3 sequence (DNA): TGTGCCAGCAGCTCCAAACAGGGAAGAGGGCAGTTCTTC. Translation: CASSSKQGRGQFF.